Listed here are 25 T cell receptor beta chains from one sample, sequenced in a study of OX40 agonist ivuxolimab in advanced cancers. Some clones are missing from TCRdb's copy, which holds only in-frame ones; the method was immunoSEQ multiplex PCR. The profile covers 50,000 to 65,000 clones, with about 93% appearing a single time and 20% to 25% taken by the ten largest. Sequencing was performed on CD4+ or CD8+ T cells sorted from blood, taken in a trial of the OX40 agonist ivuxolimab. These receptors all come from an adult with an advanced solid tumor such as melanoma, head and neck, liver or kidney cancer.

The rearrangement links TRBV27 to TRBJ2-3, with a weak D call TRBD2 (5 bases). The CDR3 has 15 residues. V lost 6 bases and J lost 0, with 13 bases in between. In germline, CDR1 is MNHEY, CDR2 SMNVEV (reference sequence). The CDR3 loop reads CASRIRGFSTDTQYF. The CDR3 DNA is TGTGCCAGCAGGATTCGCGGGTTTAGCACAGATACGCAGTATTTT.

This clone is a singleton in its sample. CDR3 sequence reads: CASSPTALREQYF. The DNA of the CDR3 is TGTGCCAGCAGCCCGACCGCGTTAAGGGAGCAGTACTTC. The chain links TRBV27 to TRBJ2-7; D is uncertain. Germline V lookup: CDR1 MNHEY, CDR2 SMNVEV (reference sequence). CDR3 size: 13 residues. Trimming took off 6 bases at V and 7 bases at J, with 16 bases between the two ends.

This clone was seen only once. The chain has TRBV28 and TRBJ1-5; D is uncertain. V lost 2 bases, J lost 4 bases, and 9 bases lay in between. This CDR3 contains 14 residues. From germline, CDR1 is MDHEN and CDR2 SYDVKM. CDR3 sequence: CASSLIPSNQPQHF. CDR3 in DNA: TGTGCCAGCAGTTTAATTCCCAGTAATCAGCCCCAGCATTTT. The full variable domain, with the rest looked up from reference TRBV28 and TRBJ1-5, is DVKVTQSSRYLVKRTGEKVFLECVQDMDHENMFWYRQDPGLGLRLIYFSYDVKMKEKGDIPEGYSVSREKKERFSLILESASTNQTSMYLCASSLIPSNQPQHFGDGTRLSIL.

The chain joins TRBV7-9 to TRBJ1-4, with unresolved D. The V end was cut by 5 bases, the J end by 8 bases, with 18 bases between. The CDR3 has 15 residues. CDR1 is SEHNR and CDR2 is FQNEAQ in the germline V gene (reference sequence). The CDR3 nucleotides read TGTGCCAGCAGCGCCCGGACCGGTGACCTCGAAAAACTGTTTTTT. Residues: CASSARTGDLEKLFF.

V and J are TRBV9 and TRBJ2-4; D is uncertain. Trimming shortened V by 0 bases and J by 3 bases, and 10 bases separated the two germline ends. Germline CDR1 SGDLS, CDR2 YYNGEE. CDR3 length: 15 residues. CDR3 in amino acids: CASSVEGLGKNIQYF. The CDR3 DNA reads TGTGCCAGCAGCGTAGAGGGTTTAGGCAAAAACATTCAGTACTTC.

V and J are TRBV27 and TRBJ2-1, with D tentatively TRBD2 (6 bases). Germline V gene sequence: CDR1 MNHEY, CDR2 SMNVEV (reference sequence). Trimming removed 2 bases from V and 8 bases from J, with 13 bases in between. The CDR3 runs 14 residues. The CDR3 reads CASSLMRRADEQFF. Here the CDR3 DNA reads TGTGCCAGCAGTTTAATGCGGAGGGCTGATGAGCAGTTCTTC.

The CDR3 sequence: CASSIADNPYNEQFF. CDR3 sequence (DNA): TGTGCCAGTAGTATAGCCGATAACCCCTACAATGAGCAGTTCTTC. The rearrangement links TRBV19 to TRBJ2-1, with unresolved D. Germline-derived CDR1 and CDR2 are LNHDA and SQIVND (reference sequence). Trimming cost V 1 base and J 2 bases, with 9 bases left between them. The CDR3 contains 15 residues. Based on the CDR3 plus reference TRBV19 and TRBJ2-1, the full variable domain is DGGITQSPKYLFRKEGQNVTLSCEQNLNHDAMYWYRQDPGQGLRLIYYSQIVNDFQKGDIAEGYSVSREKKESFPLTVTSAQKNPTAFYLCASSIADNPYNEQFFGPGTRLTVL.

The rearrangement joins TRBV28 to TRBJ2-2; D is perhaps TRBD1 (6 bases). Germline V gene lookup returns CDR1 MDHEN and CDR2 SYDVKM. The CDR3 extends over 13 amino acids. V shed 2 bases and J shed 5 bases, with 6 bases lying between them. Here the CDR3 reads CASSLTGTGELFF. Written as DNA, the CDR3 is TGTGCCAGCAGTTTAACAGGGACCGGGGAGCTGTTTTTT.

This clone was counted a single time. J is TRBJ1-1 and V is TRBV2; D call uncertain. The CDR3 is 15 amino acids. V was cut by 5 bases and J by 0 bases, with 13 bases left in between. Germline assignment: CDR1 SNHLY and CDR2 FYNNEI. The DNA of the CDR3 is TGTGCCAGCAGTATGCCGGGAGCCATGAACACTGAAGCTTTCTTT. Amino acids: CASSMPGAMNTEAFF.

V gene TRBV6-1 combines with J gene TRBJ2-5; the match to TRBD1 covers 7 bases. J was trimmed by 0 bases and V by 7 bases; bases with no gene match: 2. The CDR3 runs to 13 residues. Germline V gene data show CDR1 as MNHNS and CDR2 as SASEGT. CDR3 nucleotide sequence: TGTGCCAGCATCCAGGGGGACCAAGAGACCCAGTACTTC. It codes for CASIQGDQETQYF.

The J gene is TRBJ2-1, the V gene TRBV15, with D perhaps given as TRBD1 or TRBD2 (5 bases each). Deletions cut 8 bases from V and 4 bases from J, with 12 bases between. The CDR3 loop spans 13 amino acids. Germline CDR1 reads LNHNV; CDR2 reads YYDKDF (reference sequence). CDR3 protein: CATGADLYNEQFF. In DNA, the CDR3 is TGTGCCACCGGGGCGGACTTGTACAATGAGCAGTTCTTC.

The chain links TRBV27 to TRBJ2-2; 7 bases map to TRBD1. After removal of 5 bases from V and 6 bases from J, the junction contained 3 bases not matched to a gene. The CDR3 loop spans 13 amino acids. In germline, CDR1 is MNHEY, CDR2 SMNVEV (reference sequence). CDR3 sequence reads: CASSQTGSGELFF. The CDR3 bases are TGTGCCAGCAGTCAGACAGGGTCCGGGGAGCTGTTTTTT.

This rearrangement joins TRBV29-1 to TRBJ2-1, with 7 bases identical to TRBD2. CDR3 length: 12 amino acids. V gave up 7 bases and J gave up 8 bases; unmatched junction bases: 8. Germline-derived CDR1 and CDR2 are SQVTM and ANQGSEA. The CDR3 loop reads CSEWTSGDEQFF. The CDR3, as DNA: TGCAGCGAGTGGACTAGTGGTGATGAGCAGTTCTTC.

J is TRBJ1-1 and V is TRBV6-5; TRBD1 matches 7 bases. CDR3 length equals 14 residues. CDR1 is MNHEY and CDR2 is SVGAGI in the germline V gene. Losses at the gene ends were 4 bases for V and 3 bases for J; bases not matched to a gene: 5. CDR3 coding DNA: TGTGCCAGCAGTTTCAAGGGGGCGGACACTGAAGCTTTCTTT. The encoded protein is CASSFKGADTEAFF.

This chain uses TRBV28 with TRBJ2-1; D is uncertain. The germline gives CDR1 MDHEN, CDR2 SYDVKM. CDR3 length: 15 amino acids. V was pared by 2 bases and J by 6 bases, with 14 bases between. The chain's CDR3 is CASSLDGLFGNEQFF. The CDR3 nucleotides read TGTGCCAGCAGTTTAGACGGTCTTTTTGGCAATGAGCAGTTCTTC. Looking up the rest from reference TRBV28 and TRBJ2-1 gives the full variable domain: DVKVTQSSRYLVKRTGEKVFLECVQDMDHENMFWYRQDPGLGLRLIYFSYDVKMKEKGDIPEGYSVSREKKERFSLILESASTNQTSMYLCASSLDGLFGNEQFFGPGTRLTVL.

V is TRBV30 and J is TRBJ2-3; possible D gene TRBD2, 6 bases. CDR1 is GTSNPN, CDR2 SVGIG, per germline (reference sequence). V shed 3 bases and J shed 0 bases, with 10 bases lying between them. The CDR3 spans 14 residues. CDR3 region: CAWSLGTSTDTQYF. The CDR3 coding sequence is TGTGCCTGGAGCCTCGGGACTAGCACAGATACGCAGTATTTT.

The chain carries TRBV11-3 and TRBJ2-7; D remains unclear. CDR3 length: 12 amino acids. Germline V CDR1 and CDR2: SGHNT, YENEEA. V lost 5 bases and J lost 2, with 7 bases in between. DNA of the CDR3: TGTGCCAGCAGCCCCCGACCCTACGAGCAGTACTTC. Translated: CASSPRPYEQYF.

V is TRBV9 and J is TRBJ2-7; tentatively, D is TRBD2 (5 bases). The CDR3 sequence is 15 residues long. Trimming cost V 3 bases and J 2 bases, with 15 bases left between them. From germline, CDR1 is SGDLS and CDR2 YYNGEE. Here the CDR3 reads CASSGPASGPYEQYF. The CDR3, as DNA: TGTGCCAGCAGCGGTCCGGCAAGCGGCCCCTACGAGCAGTACTTC.

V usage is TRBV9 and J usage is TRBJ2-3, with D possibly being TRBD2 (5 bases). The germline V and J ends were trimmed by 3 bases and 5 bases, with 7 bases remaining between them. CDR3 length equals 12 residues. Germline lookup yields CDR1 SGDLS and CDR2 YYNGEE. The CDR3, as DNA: TGTGCCAGCAGCGCCGGGGTAGATACGCAGTATTTT. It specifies CASSAGVDTQYF.

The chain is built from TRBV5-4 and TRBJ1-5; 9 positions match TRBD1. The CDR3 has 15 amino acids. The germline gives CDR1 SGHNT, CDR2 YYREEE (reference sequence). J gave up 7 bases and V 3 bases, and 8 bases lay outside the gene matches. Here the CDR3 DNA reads TGTGCCAGCAGCTCGGGACAGGGCTTGGGACAGCCCCAGCATTTT. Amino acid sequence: CASSSGQGLGQPQHF.

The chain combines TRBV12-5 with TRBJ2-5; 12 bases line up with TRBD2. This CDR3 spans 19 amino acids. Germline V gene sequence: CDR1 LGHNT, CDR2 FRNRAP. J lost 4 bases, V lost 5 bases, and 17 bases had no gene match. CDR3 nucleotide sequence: TGTGCTAGTGGTGCTAGGACTAGCGGGAAGGAGGCTCAGGGAGAGACCCAGTACTTC. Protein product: CASGARTSGKEAQGETQYF. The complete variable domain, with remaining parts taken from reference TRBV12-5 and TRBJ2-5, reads DARVTQTPRHKVTEMGQEVTMRCQPILGHNTVFWYRQTMMQGLELLAYFRNRAPLDDSGMPKDRFSAEMPDATLATLKIQPSEPRDSAVYFCASGARTSGKEAQGETQYFGPGTRLLVL.

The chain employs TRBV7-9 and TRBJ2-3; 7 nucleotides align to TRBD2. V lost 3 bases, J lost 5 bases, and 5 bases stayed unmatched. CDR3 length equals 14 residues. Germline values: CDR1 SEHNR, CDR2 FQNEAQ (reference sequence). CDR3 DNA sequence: TGTGCCAGCAGCTTCTCGGGGGGAGTAGATACGCAGTATTTT. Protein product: CASSFSGGVDTQYF.

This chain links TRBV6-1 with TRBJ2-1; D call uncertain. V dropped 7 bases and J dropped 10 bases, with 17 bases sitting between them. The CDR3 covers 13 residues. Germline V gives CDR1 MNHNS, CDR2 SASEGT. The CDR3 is CASIGQSPREQFF. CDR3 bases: TGTGCCAGCATCGGGCAAAGCCCTCGAGAGCAGTTCTTC.

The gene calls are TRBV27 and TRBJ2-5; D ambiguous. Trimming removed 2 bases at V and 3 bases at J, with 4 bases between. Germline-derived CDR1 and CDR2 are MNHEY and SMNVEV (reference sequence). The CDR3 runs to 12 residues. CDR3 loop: CASSLPEETQYF. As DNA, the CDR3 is TGTGCCAGCAGTTTACCGGAAGAGACCCAGTACTTC.

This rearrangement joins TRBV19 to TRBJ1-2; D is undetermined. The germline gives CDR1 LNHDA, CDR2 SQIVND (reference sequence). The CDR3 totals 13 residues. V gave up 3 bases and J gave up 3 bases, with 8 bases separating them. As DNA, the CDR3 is TGTGCCAGTAGTATTCGGGGAGACTATGGCTACACCTTC. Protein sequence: CASSIRGDYGYTF.